This T cell receptor (beta chain) stems from a study of metastatic and nonmetastatic thyroid tumors. The entire patient cohort was treatment-naive prior to thyroid surgery. V dropped 6 bases and J dropped 8; count of bases not matched to a gene: 10. The CDR3 covers 14 residues. Germline assignment: CDR1 MNHEY and CDR2 SVGEGT. Via MiXCR, TCRdb re-called the PCR reads. This sample has approximately 44,000 clones, with over 25% found just once. This clone was recorded many times. Material for sequencing was blood. The TCR was taken from a male donor with papillary thyroid cancer or a benign thyroid nodule (not recorded which). Some clones in this sample may be carry-over from other donors' samples. J is TRBJ1-2 and V is TRBV6-2 or TRBV6-3; TRBD1 aligns across 9 bases. In DNA, the CDR3 is TGTGCCAGCAGCGCCGGGACAGGGCAAGGGGGCTACACCTTC. Its translation: CASSAGTGQGGYTF.